The 25 T cell receptor beta chains below come from one sample, sequenced in a study of blood T cell repertoires in COVID-19. Sequenced by immunoSEQ multiplex PCR; TCRdb stores in-frame clones only, minus some. The repertoire includes more than 200,000 clones, about 85% of them detected once, and 0.65% to 0.85% sits in the top ten. The specimen was peripheral blood. These receptors were taken from a middle-aged man with acute or convalescent COVID-19.

V and J are TRBV14 and TRBJ2-7; TRBD1 is a possible D gene (8 bases). This CDR3 is 15 amino acids long. Per germline, CDR1 SGHDN and CDR2 FVKESK. V was cut by 4 bases and J by 3 bases, with 16 bases left in between. CDR3 in amino acids: CASSLDRGGGYEQYF. In DNA form, the CDR3 reads TGTGCCAGCAGCCTAGACAGGGGAGGGGGCTACGAGCAGTACTTC.

V is TRBV5-1 and J is TRBJ2-5; 14 bases align to TRBD2. The CDR3 consists of 15 residues. Trimming removed 4 bases from V and 4 bases from J; junction bases left unmatched: 3. The V gene's germline CDR1 is SGHRS and CDR2 YFSETQ. This CDR3 reads CASSGGTSGGETQYF. DNA of the CDR3: TGCGCCAGCAGCGGAGGGACTAGCGGGGGAGAGACCCAGTACTTC.

The V and J genes are TRBV30 and TRBJ1-6; 8 bases map to TRBD1. The CDR3 is made up of 19 amino acids. Losses at the gene ends were 4 bases for V and 3 bases for J; bases not matched to a gene: 17. Germline V lookup: CDR1 GTSNPN, CDR2 SVGIG (reference sequence). The CDR3: CAWNTDRVVGEIYNSPLHF. DNA for the CDR3: TGTGCCTGGAACACGGACAGGGTGGTCGGAGAGATCTATAATTCACCCCTCCACTTT.

This clone has just one count. The chain uses TRBV10-3 and TRBJ2-3; 7 bases agree with TRBD2. The CDR3 has 15 amino acids. Trimming cost V 3 bases and J 3 bases; bases outside gene matches: 6. CDR1 ENHRY and CDR2 SYGVKD come from the germline V gene. The CDR3 DNA reads TGTGCCATCAGTGAATTGGCGGGGGAGACAGATACGCAGTATTTT. Protein: CAISELAGETDTQYF.

The V gene is TRBV5-6, the J gene TRBJ2-3, with a weak D call TRBD2 (6 bases). V was trimmed by 5 bases and J by 1 base, leaving 14 bases between them. Germline lookup yields CDR1 SGHDT and CDR2 YYEEEE. This CDR3 has 15 amino acids. The CDR3 reads CASSSPREGTDTQYF. The DNA of the CDR3 is TGTGCCAGCAGTTCGCCGAGGGAGGGCACAGATACGCAGTATTTT.

The rearrangement links TRBV19 to TRBJ2-7; no reliable D call. CDR1 is LNHDA and CDR2 is SQIVND in the germline V gene (reference sequence). The length of the CDR3 is 11 residues. Trimming stripped 8 bases from V and 6 bases from J, with 11 bases between. The CDR3 DNA sequence: TGTGCCAGTCCCCCTCCGGGCGAGCAGTACTTC. Its protein product is CASPPPGEQYF.

V usage is TRBV7-6 and J usage is TRBJ1-5; 8 bases are shared with TRBD1. The CDR3 spans 14 residues. Germline CDR1 and CDR2: SGHVS and FNYEAQ. V trimming: 4 bases; J trimming: 7 bases; junction bases outside the gene matches: 6. CDR3 DNA: TGTGCCAGCAGCTCAGCCCAGGGGGCCCAGCCCCAGCATTTT. This gives the protein CASSSAQGAQPQHF.

This rearrangement joins TRBV18 to TRBJ1-1; TRBD1 is a possible D gene (5 bases). Trimming removed 3 bases at V and 5 bases at J, with 16 bases between. The CDR3 has 15 residues. Germline V gene lookup returns CDR1 KGHSH and CDR2 LQKENI. The CDR3 bases are TGTGCCAGCTCACCGGACCCAGGGTCAGTTACTGAAGCTTTCTTT. It encodes CASSPDPGSVTEAFF.

The sample holds a few counts of this clone. The rearrangement joins TRBV4-1 to TRBJ2-7; 14 bases align to TRBD2. V was pared by 4 bases and J by 6 bases, with 5 bases of the junction left unmatched. CDR3 length: 15 amino acids. Germline CDR1 is MGHRA and CDR2 is YSYEKL. As DNA, the CDR3 is TGCGCCAGCAGCCCCCCGGGACTAGCGGGAGTCGAGCAGTACTTC. Residues: CASSPPGLAGVEQYF.

The chain joins TRBV9 to TRBJ2-2; 7 positions match TRBD2. CDR3 length: 16 residues. After removal of 5 bases from V and 8 bases from J, the junction contained 15 bases not matched to a gene. In germline, CDR1 is SGDLS, CDR2 YYNGEE. This CDR3 reads CASRDEGTTPSGELFF. In DNA form, the CDR3 reads TGTGCCAGCAGGGACGAGGGGACTACGCCTTCGGGGGAGCTGTTTTTT.

The rearrangement uses TRBV15 and TRBJ2-1; 12 bases are shared with TRBD1. CDR3 size: 16 residues. V was clipped by 1 base and J by 8 bases; unmatched bases: 6. Germline lookup yields CDR1 LNHNV and CDR2 YYDKDF (reference sequence). The CDR3 coding sequence is TGTGCCACCAGCAGAGGCGGGACAGGGGGCGGGGATGAGCAGTTCTTC. Residues: CATSRGGTGGGDEQFF. Using reference TRBV15 and TRBJ2-1 for the parts outside the CDR3, the full variable domain is DAMVIQNPRYQVTQFGKPVTLSCSQTLNHNVMYWYQQKSSQAPKLLFHYYDKDFNNEADTPDNFQSRRPNTSFCFLDIRSPGLGDTAMYLCATSRGGTGGGDEQFFGPGTRLTVL.

This chain uses TRBV27 with TRBJ1-6; D unresolved. The germline gives CDR1 MNHEY, CDR2 SMNVEV (reference sequence). V lost 2 bases and J lost 1, with 6 bases in between. The CDR3 spans 15 residues. DNA of the CDR3: TGTGCCAGCAGTTTAGGCAGGTCCTATAATTCACCCCTCCACTTT. Amino acids: CASSLGRSYNSPLHF.

The V call is TRBV6-2 or TRBV6-3, the J call TRBJ2-5; 7 bases line up with TRBD2. In germline, CDR1 is MNHEY, CDR2 SVGEGT. This CDR3 is built from 15 residues. V lost 5 bases to trimming and J lost 2 bases; unmatched junction nucleotides: 8. The CDR3 loop reads CASSAMGGGQETQYF. The CDR3 coding sequence is TGTGCCAGCAGTGCCATGGGGGGGGGACAAGAGACCCAGTACTTC.

This clone was detected only once. The rearrangement links TRBV19 to TRBJ1-6; possible D gene TRBD1, 5 bases. This CDR3 has 15 amino acids. V lost 6 bases and J lost 11, with 20 bases in between. Germline V gene sequence: CDR1 LNHDA, CDR2 SQIVND (reference sequence). The CDR3: CASSPRLGQGAPLHF. CDR3 DNA: TGTGCCAGTAGCCCTCGATTGGGGCAGGGTGCACCCCTCCACTTT.

This clone was seen only once. The chain carries TRBV6-5 and TRBJ1-2, with TRBD1 as a possible D gene (5 bases). The CDR3 covers 16 residues. The V end lost 2 bases, the J end lost 7 bases, and 20 bases lay between the germline ends. Germline assignment: CDR1 MNHEY and CDR2 SVGAGI. In DNA form, the CDR3 reads TGTGCCAGCAGTTACGTCTTCGGGCCACCGGGGGGTGGCTACACCTTC. Translation: CASSYVFGPPGGGYTF.

CDR3 protein: CASSATSGGANEQFF. DNA for the CDR3: TGTGCCAGCAGCGCGACTAGCGGGGGGGCCAATGAGCAGTTCTTC. V gene TRBV9 combines with J gene TRBJ2-1; TRBD2 agrees at 14 bases. The CDR3 has 15 amino acids. Germline CDR1 SGDLS, CDR2 YYNGEE. Trimming removed 3 bases from V and 6 bases from J; junction bases left unmatched: 2.

The rearrangement uses TRBV27 and TRBJ2-7, with TRBD2 as a possible D gene (5 bases). From germline, CDR1 is MNHEY and CDR2 SMNVEV (reference sequence). CDR3 length: 14 amino acids. V lost 3 bases and J 0 bases, leaving 9 bases between the germline ends. The chain's CDR3 is CASSLADSSYEQYF. CDR3 bases: TGTGCCAGCAGTTTGGCGGACTCCTCCTACGAGCAGTACTTC.

This chain joins TRBV5-1 and TRBJ1-2, with 11 bases lining up with TRBD1. The junction had 2 bases not matched to a gene; V was cut back by 4 bases and J by 3 bases. This CDR3 spans 14 amino acids. From germline, CDR1 is SGHRS and CDR2 YFSETQ. CDR3 sequence: CASSQGQGDYGYTF. CDR3 DNA: TGCGCCAGCAGCCAGGGACAGGGGGACTATGGCTACACCTTC.

V and J are TRBV27 and TRBJ2-7, with TRBD1 matching 9 bases. The length of the CDR3 is 16 residues. CDR1 MNHEY and CDR2 SMNVEV come from the germline V gene (reference sequence). Losses at the gene ends were 6 bases for V and 7 bases for J; bases not matched to a gene: 16. In DNA form, the CDR3 reads TGTGCCAGCAGGTCACCCGGGACAGGGATGAGAAGGGAGCAGTACTTC. It specifies CASRSPGTGMRREQYF.

The rearrangement uses TRBV18 and TRBJ1-5, with TRBD1 matching 12 bases. CDR1 is KGHSH, CDR2 LQKENI, per germline. The trim removed 4 bases at V and 8 bases at J, leaving 9 bases unmatched. This CDR3 region has 16 residues. CDR3 amino acids: CASSRGTGGSLEPQHF. Written as DNA, the CDR3 is TGTGCCAGCTCACGAGGGACAGGGGGCTCCTTAGAGCCCCAGCATTTT.

The V call is TRBV6-4, the J call TRBJ1-2; D remains unclear. The CDR3 runs to 15 residues. Trimming pared 0 bases from V and 8 bases from J, leaving 16 bases between. Germline V CDR1 and CDR2: MRHNA, SNTAGT. DNA of the CDR3: TGTGCCAGCAGTGACTCGAATCGCGGGGTCGAGGGCTACACCTTC. Translation: CASSDSNRGVEGYTF.

This chain connects TRBV29-1 to TRBJ1-1; D possibly corresponds to TRBD1 (6 bases). The CDR3 is 15 residues long. The V and J ends lost 4 bases and 4 bases respectively, with 19 bases between them. Germline V gene data show CDR1 as SQVTM and CDR2 as ANQGSEA. CDR3 nucleotides: TGCAGCGTTGTTTTTCGGGGGGCGTTTAGCACTGAAGCTTTCTTT. Residues: CSVVFRGAFSTEAFF.

The chain employs TRBV6-1 and TRBJ1-6; no clear D. Germline V gene sequence: CDR1 MNHNS, CDR2 SASEGT. This CDR3 region has 15 residues. Deletions cut 3 bases from V and 8 bases from J, with 14 bases between. The CDR3 protein is CASSEARVLHSPLHF. The CDR3 DNA sequence: TGTGCCAGCAGTGAGGCTCGGGTTTTACATTCACCCCTCCACTTT.

This clone was observed a handful of times. V usage is TRBV5-1 and J usage is TRBJ1-6, with D unresolved. V was trimmed by 2 bases and J by 5 bases, leaving 8 bases between them. The CDR3 contains 14 residues. Germline V gene data show CDR1 as SGHRS and CDR2 as YFSETQ. The CDR3 coding sequence is TGCGCCAGCAGCTTCCTAGAAAATAATTCACCCCTCCACTTT. Protein: CASSFLENNSPLHF.

The chain's CDR3 is CASSLAMYEQYF. Written as DNA, the CDR3 is TGTGCCAGCAGCTTGGCCATGTACGAGCAGTACTTC. The chain joins TRBV5-5 to TRBJ2-7; no definite D call. V gave up 0 bases and J gave up 4 bases, with 5 bases separating them. Germline V gene data show CDR1 as SGHKS and CDR2 as YYEKEE (reference sequence). The CDR3 has 12 amino acids.